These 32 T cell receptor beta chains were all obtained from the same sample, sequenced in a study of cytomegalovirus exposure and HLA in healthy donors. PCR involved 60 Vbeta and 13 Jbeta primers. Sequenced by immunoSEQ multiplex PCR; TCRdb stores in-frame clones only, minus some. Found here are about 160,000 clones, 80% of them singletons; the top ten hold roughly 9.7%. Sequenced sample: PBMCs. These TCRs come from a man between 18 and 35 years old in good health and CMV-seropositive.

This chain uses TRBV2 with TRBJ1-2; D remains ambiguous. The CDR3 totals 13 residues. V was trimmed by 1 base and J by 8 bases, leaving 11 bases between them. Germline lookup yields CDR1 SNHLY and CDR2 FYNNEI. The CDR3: CASSEVRVRGYTF. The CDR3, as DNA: TGTGCCAGCAGTGAAGTTCGAGTTCGGGGCTACACCTTC.

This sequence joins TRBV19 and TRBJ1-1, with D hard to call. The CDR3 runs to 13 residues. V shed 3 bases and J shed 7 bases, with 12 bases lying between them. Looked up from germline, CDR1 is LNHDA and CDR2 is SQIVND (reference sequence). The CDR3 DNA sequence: TGTGCCAGTAGTATTTCAAGAGAGTTTGAAGCTTTCTTT. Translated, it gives CASSISREFEAFF. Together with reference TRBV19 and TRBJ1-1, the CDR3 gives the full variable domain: DGGITQSPKYLFRKEGQNVTLSCEQNLNHDAMYWYRQDPGQGLRLIYYSQIVNDFQKGDIAEGYSVSREKKESFPLTVTSAQKNPTAFYLCASSISREFEAFFGQGTRLTVV.

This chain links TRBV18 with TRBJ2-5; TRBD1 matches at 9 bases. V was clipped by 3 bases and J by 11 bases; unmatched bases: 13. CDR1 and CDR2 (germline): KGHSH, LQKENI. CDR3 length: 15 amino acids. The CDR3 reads CASSPGQGLIGEQYF. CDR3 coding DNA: TGTGCCAGCTCACCGGGACAGGGCCTTATCGGGGAGCAGTACTTC.

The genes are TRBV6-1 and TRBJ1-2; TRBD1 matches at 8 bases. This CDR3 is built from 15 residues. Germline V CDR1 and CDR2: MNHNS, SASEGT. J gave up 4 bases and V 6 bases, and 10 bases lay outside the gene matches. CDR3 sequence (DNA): TGTGCCAGCAGGGATGGACAGGGTCTACCCTATGGCTACACCTTC. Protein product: CASRDGQGLPYGYTF.

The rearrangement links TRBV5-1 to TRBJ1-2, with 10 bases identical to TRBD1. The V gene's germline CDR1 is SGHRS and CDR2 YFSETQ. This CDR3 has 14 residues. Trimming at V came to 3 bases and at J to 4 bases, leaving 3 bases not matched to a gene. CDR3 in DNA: TGCGCCAGCAGCTCGGGACAGGGGCCCTATGGCTACACCTTC. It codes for CASSSGQGPYGYTF.

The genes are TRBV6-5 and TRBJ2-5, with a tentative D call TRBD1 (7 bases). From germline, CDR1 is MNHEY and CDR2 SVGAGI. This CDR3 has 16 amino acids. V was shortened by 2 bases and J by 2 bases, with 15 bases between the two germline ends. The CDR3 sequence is CASSYILAGGQETQYF. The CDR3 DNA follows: TGTGCCAGCAGTTACATTTTGGCAGGGGGGCAAGAGACCCAGTACTTC.

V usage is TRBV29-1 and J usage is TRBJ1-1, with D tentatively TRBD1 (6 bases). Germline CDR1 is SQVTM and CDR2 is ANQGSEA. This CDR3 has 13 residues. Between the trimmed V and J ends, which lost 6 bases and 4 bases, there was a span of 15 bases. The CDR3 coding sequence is TGCAGCGTGTCACTTAACAGGGTCACTGAAGCTTTCTTT. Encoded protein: CSVSLNRVTEAFF.

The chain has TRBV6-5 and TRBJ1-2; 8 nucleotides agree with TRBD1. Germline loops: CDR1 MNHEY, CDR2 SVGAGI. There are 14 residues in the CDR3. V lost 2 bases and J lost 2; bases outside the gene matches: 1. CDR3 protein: CASSYDRGNYGYTF. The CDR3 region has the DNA TGTGCCAGCAGTTACGACAGGGGCAACTATGGCTACACCTTC.

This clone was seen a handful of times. In nucleotides, the CDR3 is TGTGCCAGCAGTCGAGCGGGAGGGCCGGGTTATGAGCAGTTCTTC. This encodes CASSRAGGPGYEQFF. The V and J genes are TRBV6-5 and TRBJ2-1; 10 positions match TRBD2. Trimming removed 5 bases from V and 8 bases from J; junction bases left unmatched: 9. The germline CDR1 and CDR2 sequences are MNHEY and SVGAGI. The CDR3 has 15 residues.

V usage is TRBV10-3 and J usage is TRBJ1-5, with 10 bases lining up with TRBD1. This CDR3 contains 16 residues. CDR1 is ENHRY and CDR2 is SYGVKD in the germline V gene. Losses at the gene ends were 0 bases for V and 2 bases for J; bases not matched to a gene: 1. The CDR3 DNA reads TGTGCCATCAGTGAGTCTGGGACAGGGGGCAATCAGCCCCAGCATTTT. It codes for CAISESGTGGNQPQHF.

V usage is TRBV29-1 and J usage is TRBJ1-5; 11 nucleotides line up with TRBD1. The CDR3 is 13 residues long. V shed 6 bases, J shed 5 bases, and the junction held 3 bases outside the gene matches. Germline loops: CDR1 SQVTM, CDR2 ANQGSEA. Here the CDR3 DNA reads TGCAGCGTGAGGGGACAGGGGGATCAGCCCCAGCATTTT. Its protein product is CSVRGQGDQPQHF.

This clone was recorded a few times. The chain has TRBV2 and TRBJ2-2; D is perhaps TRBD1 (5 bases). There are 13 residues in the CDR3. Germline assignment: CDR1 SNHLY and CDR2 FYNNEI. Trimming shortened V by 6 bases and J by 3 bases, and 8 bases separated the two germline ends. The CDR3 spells CASSYRHTGELFF. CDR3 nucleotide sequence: TGTGCCAGCAGCTACAGGCACACCGGGGAGCTGTTTTTT.

CDR3 in DNA: TGTGCCAGCAAGGGACAGGCCTCCTATGGCTACACCTTC. This encodes CASKGQASYGYTF. The V and J genes are TRBV2 and TRBJ1-2; TRBD1 aligns across 8 bases. J gave up 4 bases and V 7 bases, and 5 bases lay outside the gene matches. This CDR3 spans 13 amino acids. Germline V CDR1 and CDR2: SNHLY, FYNNEI. The entire variable domain, with the rest obtained from reference TRBV2 and TRBJ1-2, is as follows: EPEVTQTPSHQVTQMGQEVILRCVPISNHLYFYWYRQILGQKVEFLVSFYNNEISEKSEIFDDQFSVERPDGSNFTLKIRSTKLEDSAMYFCASKGQASYGYTFGSGTRLTVV.

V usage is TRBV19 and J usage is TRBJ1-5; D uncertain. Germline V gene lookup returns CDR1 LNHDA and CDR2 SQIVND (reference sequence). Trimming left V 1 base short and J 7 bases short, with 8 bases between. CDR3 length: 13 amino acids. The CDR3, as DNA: TGTGCCAGTAGTATAGGGTCAGGACAGCCCCAGCATTTT. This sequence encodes CASSIGSGQPQHF.

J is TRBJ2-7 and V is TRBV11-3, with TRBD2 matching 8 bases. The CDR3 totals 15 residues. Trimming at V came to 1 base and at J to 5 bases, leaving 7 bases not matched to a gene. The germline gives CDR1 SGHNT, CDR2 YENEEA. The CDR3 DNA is TGTGCCAGCAGCTTAGCGGGAGGGCCAATCCACGAGCAGTACTTC. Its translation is CASSLAGGPIHEQYF. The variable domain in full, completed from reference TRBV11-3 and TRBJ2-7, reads EAGVVQSPRYKIIEKKQPVAFWCNPISGHNTLYWYLQNLGQGPELLIRYENEEAVDDSQLPKDRFSAERLKGVDSTLKIQPAELGDSAVYLCASSLAGGPIHEQYFGPGTRLTVT.

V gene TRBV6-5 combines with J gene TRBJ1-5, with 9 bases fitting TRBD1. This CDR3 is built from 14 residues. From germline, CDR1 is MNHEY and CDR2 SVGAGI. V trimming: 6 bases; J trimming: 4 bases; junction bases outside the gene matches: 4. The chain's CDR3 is CASRRDRANQPQHF. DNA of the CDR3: TGTGCCAGCAGACGGGACAGGGCAAATCAGCCCCAGCATTTT.

The DNA for the CDR3 is TGCAGTGCCATGGGGGGGTATGGCTACACCTTC. Protein: CSAMGGYGYTF. This chain connects TRBV20-1 to TRBJ1-2; possibly TRBD1 for D (5 bases). V lost 6 bases and J 5 bases, leaving 10 bases between the germline ends. Germline CDR1 reads DFQATT; CDR2 reads SNEGSKA (reference sequence). The CDR3 extends over 11 amino acids.

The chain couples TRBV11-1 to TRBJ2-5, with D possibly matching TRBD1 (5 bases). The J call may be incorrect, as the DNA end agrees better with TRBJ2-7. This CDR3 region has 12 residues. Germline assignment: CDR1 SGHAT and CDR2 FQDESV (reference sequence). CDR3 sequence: CASSPDSYEQYF. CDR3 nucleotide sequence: TGTGCCAGCAGCCCAGACAGCTACGAGCAGTACTTC.

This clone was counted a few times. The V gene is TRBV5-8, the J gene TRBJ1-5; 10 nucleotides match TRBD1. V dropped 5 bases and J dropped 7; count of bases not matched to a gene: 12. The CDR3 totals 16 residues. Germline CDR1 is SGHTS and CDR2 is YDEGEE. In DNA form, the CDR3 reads TGTGCCAGCAGTTATAGACAGGGGGCGATCGGGCAGCCCCAGCATTTT. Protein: CASSYRQGAIGQPQHF.

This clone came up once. The CDR3 spells CASKFGGSGYEQYF. The DNA for the CDR3 is TGCGCCAGCAAATTCGGAGGGAGTGGTTACGAGCAGTACTTC. The chain joins TRBV5-1 to TRBJ2-7; TRBD2 is a possible D gene (6 bases). Germline V gene lookup returns CDR1 SGHRS and CDR2 YFSETQ. V lost 6 bases and J 4 bases, leaving 17 bases between the germline ends. The CDR3 consists of 14 residues.

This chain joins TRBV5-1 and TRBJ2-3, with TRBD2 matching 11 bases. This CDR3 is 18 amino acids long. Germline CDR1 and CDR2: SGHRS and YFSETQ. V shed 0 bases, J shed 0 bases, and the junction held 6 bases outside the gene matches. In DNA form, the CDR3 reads TGCGCCAGCAGCTTGGCCGTCTTAGCGGGAGGGAGCACAGATACGCAGTATTTT. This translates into CASSLAVLAGGSTDTQYF. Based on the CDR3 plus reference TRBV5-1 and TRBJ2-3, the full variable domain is KAGVTQTPRYLIKTRGQQVTLSCSPISGHRSVSWYQQTPGQGLQFLFEYFSETQRNKGNFPGRFSGRQFSNSRSEMNVSTLELGDSALYLCASSLAVLAGGSTDTQYFGPGTRLTVL.

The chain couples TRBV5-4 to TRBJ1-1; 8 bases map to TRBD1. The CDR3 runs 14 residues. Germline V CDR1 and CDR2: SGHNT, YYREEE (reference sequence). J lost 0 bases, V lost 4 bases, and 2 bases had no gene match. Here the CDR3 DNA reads TGTGCCAGCAGCCGGACAGGGATGAACACTGAAGCTTTCTTT. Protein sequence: CASSRTGMNTEAFF.

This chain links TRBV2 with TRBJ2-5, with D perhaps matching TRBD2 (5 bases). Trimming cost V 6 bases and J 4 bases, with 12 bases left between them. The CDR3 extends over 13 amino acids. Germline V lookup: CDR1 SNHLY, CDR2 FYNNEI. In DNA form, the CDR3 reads TGTGCCAGCAGATCGGGGTCGGGAGAGACCCAGTACTTC. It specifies CASRSGSGETQYF.

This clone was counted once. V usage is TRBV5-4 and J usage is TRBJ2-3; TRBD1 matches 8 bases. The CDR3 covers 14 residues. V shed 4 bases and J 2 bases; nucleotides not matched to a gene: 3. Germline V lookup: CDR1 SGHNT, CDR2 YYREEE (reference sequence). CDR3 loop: CASSQGQATDTQYF. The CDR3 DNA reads TGTGCCAGCAGCCAGGGACAGGCCACAGATACGCAGTATTTT.

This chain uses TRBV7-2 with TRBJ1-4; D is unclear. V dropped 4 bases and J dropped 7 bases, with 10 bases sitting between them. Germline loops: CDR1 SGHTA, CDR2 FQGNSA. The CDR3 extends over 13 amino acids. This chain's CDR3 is CASSSYSGEKLFF. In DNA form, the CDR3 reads TGTGCCAGCAGCTCATACTCCGGTGAAAAACTGTTTTTT.

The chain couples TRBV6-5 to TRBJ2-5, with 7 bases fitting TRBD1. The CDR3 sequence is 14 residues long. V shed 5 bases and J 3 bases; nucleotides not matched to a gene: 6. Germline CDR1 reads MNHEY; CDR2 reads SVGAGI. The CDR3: CASSTGTAKETQYF. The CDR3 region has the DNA TGTGCCAGCAGTACCGGGACAGCCAAAGAGACCCAGTACTTC.

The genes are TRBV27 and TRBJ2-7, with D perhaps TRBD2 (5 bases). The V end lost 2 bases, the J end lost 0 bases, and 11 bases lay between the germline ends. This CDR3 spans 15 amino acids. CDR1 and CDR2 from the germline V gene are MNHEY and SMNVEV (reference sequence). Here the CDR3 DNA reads TGTGCCAGCAGTTTAGGGGAGACCCGCTCCTACGAGCAGTACTTC. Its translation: CASSLGETRSYEQYF.

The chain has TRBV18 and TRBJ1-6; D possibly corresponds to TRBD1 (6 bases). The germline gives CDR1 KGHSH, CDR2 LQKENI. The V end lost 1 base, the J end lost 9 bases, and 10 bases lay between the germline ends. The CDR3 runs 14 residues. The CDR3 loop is CASSPQGESSPLHF. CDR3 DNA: TGTGCCAGCTCACCACAGGGGGAGTCTTCACCCCTCCACTTT. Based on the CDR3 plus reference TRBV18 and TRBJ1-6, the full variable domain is NAGVMQNPRHLVRRRGQEARLRCSPMKGHSHVYWYRQLPEEGLKFMVYLQKENIIDESGMPKERFSAEFPKEGPSILRIQQVVRGDSAAYFCASSPQGESSPLHFGNGTRLTVT.

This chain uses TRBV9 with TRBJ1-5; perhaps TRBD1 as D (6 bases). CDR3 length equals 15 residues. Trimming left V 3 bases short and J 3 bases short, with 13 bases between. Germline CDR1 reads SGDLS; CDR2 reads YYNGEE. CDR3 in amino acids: CASSGGGAHNQPQHF. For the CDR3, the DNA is TGTGCCAGCAGCGGGGGGGGCGCACACAATCAGCCCCAGCATTTT.

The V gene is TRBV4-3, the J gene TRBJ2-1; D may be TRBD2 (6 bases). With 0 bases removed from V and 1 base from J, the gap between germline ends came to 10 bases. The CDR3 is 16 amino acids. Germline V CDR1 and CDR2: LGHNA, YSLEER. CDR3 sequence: CASSQEVRGSYNEQFF. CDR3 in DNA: TGCGCCAGCAGCCAAGAGGTCCGGGGGTCCTACAATGAGCAGTTCTTC.

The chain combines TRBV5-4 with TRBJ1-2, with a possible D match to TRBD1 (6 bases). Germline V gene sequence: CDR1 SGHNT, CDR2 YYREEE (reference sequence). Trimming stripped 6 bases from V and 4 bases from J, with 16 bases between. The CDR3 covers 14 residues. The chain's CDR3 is CASTSGGPGYGYTF. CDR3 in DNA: TGTGCCAGCACCTCGGGGGGGCCGGGCTATGGCTACACCTTC.

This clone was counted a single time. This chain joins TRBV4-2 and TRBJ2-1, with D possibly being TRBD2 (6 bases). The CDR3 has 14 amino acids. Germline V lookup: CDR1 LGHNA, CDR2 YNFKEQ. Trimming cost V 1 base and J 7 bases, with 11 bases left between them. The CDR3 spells CASSQVDGSNEQFF. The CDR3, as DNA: TGTGCCAGCAGCCAAGTGGACGGGAGTAATGAGCAGTTCTTC.